This entry lists 22 T cell receptor beta chains sequenced from one sample in a study of T cells in Graves' hyperthyroidism and ophthalmopathy. What was amplified from RNA transcripts were TCR beta CDR3 regions. RT-PCR in the first round (using the HTBI primer set) targeted the TCR CDR3. A single record per CDR3 protein comes from TCRdb applying MiXCR to the multiplex PCR reads. Of a few hundred thousand distinct CDR3 sequences listed, 14% to 15% are singletons. The sample taken for sequencing was blood. The receptors derive from a woman aged 25 to 39 with Graves' hyperthyroidism.

On this clonotype itself: A much more abundant neighbour one base away suggests this may be a read error. The rearrangement uses TRBV20-1 and TRBJ2-7; 11 bases agree with TRBD2. The CDR3 is 15 residues long. Germline CDR1 reads DFQATT; CDR2 reads SNEGSKA (reference sequence). In DNA, the CDR3 is TGCAGTGCCCACCGAGTTACTAGCGGGGGCTACGAGCAGTGCTTC. Protein product: CSAHRVTSGGYEQCF.

About this clonotype: A much larger clone differs by one base, so this may be a read error. The genes are TRBV7-2 and TRBJ1-1; tentative D call: TRBD1 (6 bases). From germline, CDR1 is SGHTA and CDR2 FQGNSA. The length of the CDR3 is 16 residues. DNA for the CDR3: TGTGCCAGCAGCCCTACCACAGGGATATCGGGCGCTGAAGCTCTCTTT. Amino acid sequence: CASSPTTGISGAEALF.

This clonotype was seen many times. The V gene is TRBV30, the J gene TRBJ1-1, with D maybe TRBD1 (6 bases). The CDR3 loop spans 15 amino acids. Looked up from germline, CDR1 is GTSNPN and CDR2 is SVGIG (reference sequence). Trimming took 5 bases from V and 2 from J, leaving 18 bases between them. This CDR3 reads CAWSLGGQGNTEAFF. CDR3 coding DNA: TGTGCCTGGTCCCTTGGGGGGCAGGGTAACACTGAAGCTTTCTTT.

The V and J genes are TRBV6-2 or TRBV6-3 and TRBJ2-7; D is perhaps TRBD1 or TRBD2 (5 bases each). V gave up 6 bases and J gave up 2 bases, with 17 bases separating them. The V gene's germline CDR1 is MNHEY and CDR2 SVGEGT. The CDR3 runs 15 residues. CDR3 loop: CASSPGTFPPYEQYF. The CDR3 nucleotides read TGTGCCAGCAGCCCTGGGACCTTCCCTCCCTACGAGCAGTACTTC.

Note on this clonotype: It may be a read error: a sequence one base away is much more abundant. The rearrangement uses TRBV7-9 and TRBJ2-7; D tentatively fits TRBD1 or TRBD2 (5 bases each). CDR3 length: 14 residues. From germline, CDR1 is SEHNR and CDR2 FQNEAQ (reference sequence). Trimming pared 4 bases from V and 3 bases from J, leaving 13 bases between. CDR3 residues: CASSWNRGHYEQYF. In DNA, the CDR3 is TGTGCCAGCAGCTGGAACCGGGGCCACTACGAGCAGTACTTC.

Only a few counts were recorded for this clonotype. CDR3 protein: CSARDPQSRLGAYEQYF. The CDR3 nucleotides read TGCAGTGCTAGAGATCCCCAAAGTCGACTAGGGGCCTACGAGCAGTACTTC. The rearrangement uses TRBV20-1 and TRBJ2-7; maybe TRBD2 (6 bases). The germline V gene has CDR1 DFQATT and CDR2 SNEGSKA (reference sequence). Trimming took 0 bases from V and 2 from J, leaving 20 bases between them. CDR3 length: 17 amino acids.

Ten or more counts support this clonotype. The chain combines TRBV10-3 with TRBJ1-1, with D maybe TRBD1 (5 bases). V lost 0 bases and J 4 bases, leaving 12 bases between the germline ends. Per the germline V gene, CDR1 is ENHRY and CDR2 is SYGVKD. The CDR3 is made up of 15 amino acids. The CDR3 nucleotides are TGTGCCATCAGTGAGTCGGCTGGGGCGGGCACTGAAGCTTTCTTT. This encodes CAISESAGAGTEAFF.

This clonotype was counted between two and nine times. A much larger clonotype is one base distant, so this may be a read error. V gene TRBV27 combines with J gene TRBJ2-5; 10 nucleotides line up with TRBD2. The V gene's germline CDR1 is MNHEY and CDR2 SMNVEV (reference sequence). The CDR3 runs to 15 residues. Trimming at V came to 2 bases and at J to 9 bases, leaving 9 bases not matched to a gene. CDR3 sequence: CASSLEREGQEAQYF. Written as DNA, the CDR3 is TGTGCCAGCAGTTTAGAGCGGGAGGGCCAGGAGGCCCAGTACTTC.

This clonotype has only a few counts. The chain uses TRBV6-2 or TRBV6-3 and TRBJ1-5, with TRBD1 as a possible D gene (5 bases). The CDR3 covers 13 residues. Trimming removed 5 bases from V and 7 bases from J, with 12 bases in between. Germline loops: CDR1 MNHEY, CDR2 SVGEGT. The CDR3 DNA reads as TGTGCCAGCAGTCCCTTCGACAGACAGCCCCAGCATTTT. It codes for CASSPFDRQPQHF.

This clonotype was detected ten times or more. The rearrangement uses TRBV18 and TRBJ2-7; D remains ambiguous. Germline V CDR1 and CDR2: KGHSH, LQKENI. Trimming pared 3 bases from V and 5 bases from J, leaving 14 bases between. The CDR3 runs 14 residues. The CDR3 spells CASSPSRIPHEQYF. The CDR3 bases are TGTGCCAGCTCACCTAGCAGGATTCCCCACGAGCAGTACTTC.

This clonotype was recorded many times. V usage is TRBV27 and J usage is TRBJ2-5; 13 bases fit TRBD2. Germline lookup yields CDR1 MNHEY and CDR2 SMNVEV (reference sequence). The CDR3 totals 24 residues. The J segment lost 5 bases and the V segment lost 5 bases, leaving 32 bases of the junction unmatched. The CDR3 loop reads CASSRSYILTGQVTGLAGQETQYF. The CDR3 DNA is TGTGCCAGCAGTCGAAGCTACATACTGACGGGACAGGTGACGGGACTAGCGGGACAGGAGACCCAGTACTTC.

This clonotype appeared many times. This chain links TRBV29-1 with TRBJ1-1, with D unclear. CDR3 length: 13 amino acids. Germline loops: CDR1 SQVTM, CDR2 ANQGSEA. The V end was cut by 0 bases, the J end by 3 bases, with 8 bases between. The CDR3 here is CSVEDVIDTEAFF. In DNA, the CDR3 is TGCAGCGTTGAAGATGTCATCGACACTGAAGCTTTCTTT.

This clonotype has more than one count but fewer than ten. The rearrangement joins TRBV19 to TRBJ1-2, with D unclear. CDR1 is LNHDA and CDR2 is SQIVND in the germline V gene (reference sequence). Trimming took off 8 bases at V and 8 bases at J, with 21 bases between the two ends. The CDR3 loop spans 14 amino acids. CDR3 region: CASYGPLLPYGYTF. The CDR3 DNA reads as TGTGCCAGTTACGGGCCTCTTCTACCCTACGGCTACACCTTC.

The sample holds a few counts of this clonotype. V is TRBV7-9 and J is TRBJ2-5, with D perhaps matching TRBD1 (6 bases). Germline values: CDR1 SEHNR, CDR2 FQNEAQ (reference sequence). Trimming left V 5 bases short and J 5 bases short, with 15 bases between. This CDR3 is built from 14 residues. The CDR3 loop reads CASSVQGGWETQYF. CDR3 in DNA: TGTGCCAGCAGCGTCCAAGGGGGTTGGGAGACCCAGTACTTC.

This clonotype was seen repeatedly, ten times or more. V gene TRBV29-1 combines with J gene TRBJ2-5; D is ambiguous. The CDR3 totals 15 residues. V was trimmed by 3 bases and J by 5 bases, leaving 19 bases between them. Germline CDR1 is SQVTM and CDR2 is ANQGSEA. Written as DNA, the CDR3 is TGCAGCGTTGACTGGCGCAAGAGGTACTCGGAGACCCAGTACTTC. This translates into CSVDWRKRYSETQYF.

At least ten counts were recorded for this clonotype. The chain couples TRBV7-2 to TRBJ1-2, with a weak D call TRBD1 (5 bases). V was trimmed by 0 bases and J by 5 bases, leaving 16 bases between them. The CDR3 runs to 16 residues. Germline CDR1 reads SGHTA; CDR2 reads FQGNSA. CDR3: CASSLAWGQAYYGYTF. As DNA, the CDR3 is TGTGCCAGCAGCTTAGCTTGGGGCCAGGCCTATTATGGCTACACCTTC.

The genes are TRBV12-3 or TRBV12-4 and TRBJ2-3; no clear D. The CDR3 has 10 amino acids. Trimming took off 11 bases at V and 7 bases at J, with 10 bases between the two ends. The chain's CDR3 is CALVSNTQYF. The CDR3 DNA sequence: TGTGCCCTTGTGAGTAATACGCAGTATTTT.

This rearrangement joins TRBV19 to TRBJ2-3, with D unresolved. This CDR3 has 12 amino acids. V was cut by 8 bases and J by 4 bases, with 10 bases left in between. The germline CDR1 and CDR2 sequences are LNHDA and SQIVND (reference sequence). The CDR3 DNA reads as TGTGCCAGTCGGCTTCCCCCAGATACGCAGTATTTT. This codes for CASRLPPDTQYF.

This clonotype was seen a handful of times. This chain uses TRBV5-8 with TRBJ2-1; the D is unclear. The germline V gene encodes CDR1 SGHTS and CDR2 YDEGEE. The CDR3 runs to 10 residues. With 4 bases removed from V and 7 bases from J, the gap between germline ends came to 3 bases. The CDR3 loop reads CASSANEQFF. The DNA of the CDR3 is TGTGCCAGCAGCGCGAATGAGCAGTTCTTC.

CDR3 sequence (DNA): TGTGCCAGCAGTTTAGGAACAGAGGCCTACGAGCAGTACTTC. This sequence encodes CASSLGTEAYEQYF. The chain carries TRBV12-3 or TRBV12-4 and TRBJ2-7; unclear D gene. There are 14 residues in the CDR3. V dropped 1 base and J dropped 2 bases, with 9 bases sitting between them.

This clonotype was counted at least ten times. J is TRBJ2-6 and V is TRBV2; D tentatively fits TRBD1 or TRBD2 (5 bases each). CDR1 SNHLY and CDR2 FYNNEI come from the germline V gene. The CDR3 covers 17 residues. Trimming removed 9 bases from V and 0 bases from J, with 18 bases in between. CDR3 in DNA: TGTGCCAGGAGGGACGAAGGGGAAAACTCTGGGGCCAACGTCCTGACTTTC. It is translated as CARRDEGENSGANVLTF.

This clonotype was recorded at least ten times. CDR3 sequence reads: CASSPPSGGNTGELFF. The CDR3 coding sequence is TGTGCCAGCTCACCACCTTCAGGGGGGAACACCGGGGAGCTGTTTTTT. V gene TRBV18 combines with J gene TRBJ2-2; 7 nucleotides agree with TRBD1. V trimming: 0 bases; J trimming: 1 base; junction bases outside the gene matches: 2. The CDR3 contains 16 residues. The germline V gene has CDR1 KGHSH and CDR2 LQKENI.